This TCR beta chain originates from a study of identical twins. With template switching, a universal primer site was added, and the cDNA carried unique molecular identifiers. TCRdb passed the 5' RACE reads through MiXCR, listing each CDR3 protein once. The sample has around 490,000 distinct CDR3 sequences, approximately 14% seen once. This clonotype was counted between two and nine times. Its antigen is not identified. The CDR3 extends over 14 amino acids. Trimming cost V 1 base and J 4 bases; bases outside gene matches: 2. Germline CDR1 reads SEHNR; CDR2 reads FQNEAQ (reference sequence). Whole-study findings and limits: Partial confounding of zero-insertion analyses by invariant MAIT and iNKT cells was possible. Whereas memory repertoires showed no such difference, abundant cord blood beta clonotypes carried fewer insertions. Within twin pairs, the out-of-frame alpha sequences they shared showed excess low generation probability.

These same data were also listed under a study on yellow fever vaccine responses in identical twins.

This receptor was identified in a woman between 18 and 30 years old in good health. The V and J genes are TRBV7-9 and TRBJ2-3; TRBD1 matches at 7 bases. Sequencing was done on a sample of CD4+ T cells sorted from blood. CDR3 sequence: CASSLVDRADTQYF. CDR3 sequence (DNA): TGTGCCAGCAGCTTAGTCGACAGGGCAGATACGCAGTATTTT.